A single sample gave rise to the 12 T cell receptor beta chains below, sequenced in a study of cytomegalovirus exposure and HLA in healthy donors (dated by TCRdb to 2016 to 2017). The library was prepared using the immunoSEQ multiplex PCR assay. For the multiplex PCR, a mixture combining 60 forward primers for TCR Vbeta segments and 13 reverse primers for TCR Jbeta segments was used. This immuneACCESS table, as held by TCRdb, lists in-frame sequences with V and J called but not all clones. Of the missing ones, under half trace to an unresolved V gene in checked studies; the others have no known cause. In this sample the table shows about 70,000 clones, around two thirds of which occur a single time. Over 10% of the sample goes to the ten largest clones. The sample consisted of PBMCs. Receptor source: a human donor in good health.

The chain joins TRBV9 to TRBJ2-7; 10 positions match TRBD2. V was clipped by 3 bases and J by 5 bases; unmatched bases: 5. From germline, CDR1 is SGDLS and CDR2 YYNGEE. The CDR3 is made up of 14 amino acids. The CDR3, as DNA: TGTGCCAGCAGCGGGGCTAGCGGGAGTGACGAGCAGTACTTC. Amino acid sequence: CASSGASGSDEQYF. Variable domain in full (rest from reference TRBV9 and TRBJ2-7): DSGVTQTPKHLITATGQRVTLRCSPRSGDLSVYWYQQSLDQGLQFLIQYYNGEERAKGNILERFSAQQFPDLHSELNLSSLELGDSALYFCASSGASGSDEQYFGPGTRLTVT.

The chain joins TRBV9 to TRBJ2-7, with D unresolved. The V gene's germline CDR1 is SGDLS and CDR2 YYNGEE. The CDR3 has 14 residues. The ends were cut back, 4 bases at V and 0 bases at J, with 11 bases in the middle. In DNA form, the CDR3 reads TGTGCCAGCAGCCCCTTAGGCGGCTCCTACGAGCAGTACTTC. It specifies CASSPLGGSYEQYF.

The chain employs TRBV29-1 and TRBJ2-1; D may be TRBD2 (7 bases). Trimming cost V 1 base and J 4 bases, with 14 bases left between them. The CDR3 spans 15 residues. Germline V CDR1 and CDR2: SQVTM, ANQGSEA. CDR3 in DNA: TGCAGCGTTGAAGGGGGGCGGGAGTTGTACAATGAGCAGTTCTTC. Residues: CSVEGGRELYNEQFF.

This clone has just one count. This chain joins TRBV5-6 and TRBJ2-7; D gene ambiguous. This CDR3 has 14 residues. The V end was cut by 0 bases, the J end by 3 bases, with 10 bases between. The germline gives CDR1 SGHDT, CDR2 YYEEEE. In DNA, the CDR3 is TGTGCCAGCAGCTTGGCAGGCCCTAACTACGAGCAGTACTTC. It yields the protein CASSLAGPNYEQYF.

The V gene is TRBV11-3, the J gene TRBJ1-5; 11 nucleotides match TRBD1. After removal of 4 bases from V and 2 bases from J, the junction contained 7 bases not matched to a gene. Germline V gene sequence: CDR1 SGHNT, CDR2 YENEEA. The CDR3 spans 17 residues. The CDR3 region has the DNA TGTGCCAGCAGCTCGGGACAGGGGGATAGAGGCAATCAGCCCCAGCATTTT. It translates to CASSSGQGDRGNQPQHF.

The chain combines TRBV2 with TRBJ1-4; D uncertain. CDR1 SNHLY and CDR2 FYNNEI come from the germline V gene. The CDR3 length is 14 residues. Trimming removed 7 bases from V and 0 bases from J, with 9 bases in between. DNA of the CDR3: TGTGCCAGCATTAAGAGTGCAACTAATGAAAAACTGTTTTTT. This encodes CASIKSATNEKLFF.

The chain is built from TRBV6-5 and TRBJ2-7; 10 nucleotides agree with TRBD1. The CDR3 length is 14 residues. With 6 bases clipped from V and 6 bases from J, the junction kept 8 bases outside the gene matches. Germline V gives CDR1 MNHEY, CDR2 SVGAGI. The CDR3 sequence: CASSHRDRGREQYF. In DNA form, the CDR3 reads TGTGCCAGCAGCCATCGGGACAGGGGACGCGAGCAGTACTTC.

The rearrangement joins TRBV28 to TRBJ1-3; the D gene is possibly TRBD2 (5 bases). The DNA end is more similar to TRBJ2-2, so the J call may be wrong. The CDR3 length is 16 residues. Germline CDR1 MDHEN, CDR2 SYDVKM. In DNA, the CDR3 is TGTGCCAGCACCGACACCCTGGGGAAGGGAGCAGGGGAGCTGTTTTTT. Translation: CASTDTLGKGAGELFF.

A single count supports this clone. The rearrangement links TRBV14 to TRBJ2-7, with a weak D call TRBD1 (5 bases). Trimming shortened V by 4 bases and J by 2 bases, and 9 bases separated the two germline ends. This CDR3 spans 13 amino acids. Germline CDR1 reads SGHDN; CDR2 reads FVKESK. The CDR3 loop is CASSPDSPYEQYF. The CDR3 coding sequence is TGTGCCAGCAGCCCCGACAGCCCCTACGAGCAGTACTTC.

This clone was seen just once. This chain connects TRBV9 to TRBJ1-5; 7 bases line up with TRBD1. J gave up 7 bases and V 2 bases, and 9 bases lay outside the gene matches. The germline V gene has CDR1 SGDLS and CDR2 YYNGEE. The CDR3 runs to 15 residues. The CDR3 nucleotides read TGTGCCAGCAGCGTGTCTGACAGGGCAAAACAGCCCCAGCATTTT. Protein: CASSVSDRAKQPQHF.

V usage is TRBV18 and J usage is TRBJ2-1; 9 bases agree with TRBD2. The length of the CDR3 is 14 residues. Germline CDR1 is KGHSH and CDR2 is LQKENI. With V trimmed by 6 bases and J by 3 bases, 3 bases remained unmatched. As DNA, the CDR3 is TGTGCCAGCTCTGCGGGAGGGGGCTACAATGAGCAGTTCTTC. It translates to CASSAGGGYNEQFF.

This chain joins TRBV5-1 and TRBJ1-1; 7 bases are shared with TRBD1. J lost 2 bases, V lost 3 bases, and 4 bases had no gene match. The CDR3 is 14 residues long. Germline V gene data show CDR1 as SGHRS and CDR2 as YFSETQ. The chain's CDR3 is CASSYDRANTEAFF. CDR3 DNA sequence: TGCGCCAGCAGCTACGACAGGGCCAACACTGAAGCTTTCTTT.